Reported below is one TCR beta chain. Its target is unknown. Donors counted as nominally healthy when sampled, yet unrecorded immune exposures were likely. The sample belongs to a study of cytomegalovirus exposure and HLA in healthy donors. Study information: Early on, a data release was issued that held 80 million or so unique TCRs from HLA-typed donors.

Findings of the study overall: TCR beta chains numbering some 160 were designated cytomegalovirus-associated. Researchers reported that a few CMV-associated chains were confirmed in vitro as CMV antigen-specific.

Primers included in the PCR were 60 Vbeta and 13 Jbeta primers. Here immunoSEQ multiplex PCR was the method, and the copy in TCRdb shows in-frame clones only, minus some. The data contain 50,000 or so clones, 72% of them singletons. Germline V lookup: CDR1 SGHTA, CDR2 FQGNSA. V dropped 3 bases and J dropped 2 bases, with 13 bases sitting between them. This CDR3 comprises 15 residues. The rearrangement uses TRBV7-2 and TRBJ1-1; TRBD1 is a possible D gene (5 bases). The clonotype was recovered from a woman between 50 and 59 years old in good health and CMV-seronegative. Material: PBMCs. The CDR3 coding sequence is TGTGCCAGCAGCTTTCACGGGGGGGTAAACACTGAAGCTTTCTTT. Its translation: CASSFHGGVNTEAFF.